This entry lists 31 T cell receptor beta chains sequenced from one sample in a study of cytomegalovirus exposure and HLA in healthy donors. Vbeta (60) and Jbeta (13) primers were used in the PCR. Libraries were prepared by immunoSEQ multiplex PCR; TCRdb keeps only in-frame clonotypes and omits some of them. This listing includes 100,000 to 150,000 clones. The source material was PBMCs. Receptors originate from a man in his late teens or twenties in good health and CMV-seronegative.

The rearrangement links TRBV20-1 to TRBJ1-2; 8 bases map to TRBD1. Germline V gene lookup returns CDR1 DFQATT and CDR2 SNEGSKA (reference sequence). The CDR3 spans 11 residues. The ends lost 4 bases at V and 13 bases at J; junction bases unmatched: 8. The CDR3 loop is CSATPGRGPTF. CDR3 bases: TGCAGTGCTACCCCGGGCAGGGGGCCCACCTTC.

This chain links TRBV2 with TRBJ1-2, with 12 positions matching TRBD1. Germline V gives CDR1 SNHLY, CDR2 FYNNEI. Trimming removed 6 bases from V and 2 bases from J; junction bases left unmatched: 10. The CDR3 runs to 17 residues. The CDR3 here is CASRVAGQGAANYGYTF. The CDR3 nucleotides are TGTGCCAGCAGGGTGGCGGGACAGGGGGCTGCGAACTATGGCTACACCTTC.

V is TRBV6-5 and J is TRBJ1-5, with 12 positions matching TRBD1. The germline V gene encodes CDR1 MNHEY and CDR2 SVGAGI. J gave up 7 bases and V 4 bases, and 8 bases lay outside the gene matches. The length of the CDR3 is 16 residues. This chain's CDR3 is CASSSGTGGAGQPQHF. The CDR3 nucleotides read TGTGCCAGCAGTTCCGGGACAGGGGGCGCCGGACAGCCCCAGCATTTT.

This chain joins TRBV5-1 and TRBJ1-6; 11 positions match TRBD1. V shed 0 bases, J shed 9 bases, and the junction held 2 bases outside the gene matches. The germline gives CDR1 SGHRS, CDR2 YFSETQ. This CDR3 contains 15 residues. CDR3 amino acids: CASSLGDRGTSPLHF. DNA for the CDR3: TGCGCCAGCAGCTTGGGGGACAGGGGGACTTCACCCCTCCACTTT.

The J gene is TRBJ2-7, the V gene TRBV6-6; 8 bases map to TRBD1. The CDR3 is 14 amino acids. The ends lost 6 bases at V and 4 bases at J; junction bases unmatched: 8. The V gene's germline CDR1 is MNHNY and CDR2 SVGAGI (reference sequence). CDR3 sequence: CASSRGQGQYEQYF. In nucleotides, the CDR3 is TGTGCCAGCAGCCGAGGACAGGGCCAATACGAGCAGTACTTC.

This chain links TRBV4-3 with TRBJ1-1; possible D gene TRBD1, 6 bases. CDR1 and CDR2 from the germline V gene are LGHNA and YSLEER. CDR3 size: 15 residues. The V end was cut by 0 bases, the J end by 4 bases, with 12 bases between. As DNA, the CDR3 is TGCGCCAGCAGCCAAGAAAGGATAGGGGGCACTGAAGCTTTCTTT. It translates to CASSQERIGGTEAFF.

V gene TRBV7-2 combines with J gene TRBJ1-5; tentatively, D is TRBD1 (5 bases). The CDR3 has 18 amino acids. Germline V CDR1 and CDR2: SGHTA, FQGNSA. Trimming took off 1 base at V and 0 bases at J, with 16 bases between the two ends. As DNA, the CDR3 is TGTGCCAGCAGCTTAGTGTGGGGGGGTGAGTATAGCAATCAGCCCCAGCATTTT. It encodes CASSLVWGGEYSNQPQHF.

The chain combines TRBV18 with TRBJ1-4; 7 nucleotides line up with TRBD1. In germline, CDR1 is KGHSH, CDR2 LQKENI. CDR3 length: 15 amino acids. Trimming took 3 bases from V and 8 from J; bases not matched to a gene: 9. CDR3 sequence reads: CASSPFGTALEKLFF. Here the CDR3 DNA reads TGTGCCAGCTCACCCTTTGGGACAGCACTAGAAAAACTGTTTTTT.

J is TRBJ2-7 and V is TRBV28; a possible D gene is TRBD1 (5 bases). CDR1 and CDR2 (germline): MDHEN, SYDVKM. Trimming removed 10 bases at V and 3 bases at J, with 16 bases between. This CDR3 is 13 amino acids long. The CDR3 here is CATDGNRNYEQYF. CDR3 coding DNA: TGTGCCACCGATGGGAACAGGAACTACGAGCAGTACTTC.

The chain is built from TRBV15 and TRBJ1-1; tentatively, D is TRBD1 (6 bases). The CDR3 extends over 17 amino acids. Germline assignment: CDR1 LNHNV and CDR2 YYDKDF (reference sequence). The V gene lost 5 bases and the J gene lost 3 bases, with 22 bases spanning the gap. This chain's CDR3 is CATSVVGPGEGDTEAFF. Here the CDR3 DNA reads TGTGCCACCAGCGTCGTTGGACCAGGGGAGGGGGACACTGAAGCTTTCTTT.

CDR3 coding DNA: TGTGCCAGCAGTAAGGGACTAGGGGCCGGGGAGCTGTTTTTT. Translation gives CASSKGLGAGELFF. The chain carries TRBV6-6 and TRBJ2-2, with 8 bases that match TRBD2. The CDR3 runs 14 residues. Germline V gene sequence: CDR1 MNHNY, CDR2 SVGAGI (reference sequence). Trimming removed 5 bases from V and 6 bases from J; junction bases left unmatched: 5.

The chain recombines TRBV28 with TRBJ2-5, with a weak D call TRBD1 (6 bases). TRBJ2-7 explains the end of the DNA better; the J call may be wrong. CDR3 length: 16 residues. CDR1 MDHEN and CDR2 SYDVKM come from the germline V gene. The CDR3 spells CASSSSATGKTYEQYF. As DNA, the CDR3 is TGTGCCAGCAGTTCGTCCGCGACAGGAAAAACCTACGAGCAGTACTTC.

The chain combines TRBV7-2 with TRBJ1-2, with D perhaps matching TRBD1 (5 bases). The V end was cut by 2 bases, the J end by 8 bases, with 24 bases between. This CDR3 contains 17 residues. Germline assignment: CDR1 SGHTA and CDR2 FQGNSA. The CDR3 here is CASSLISQGGIPLGYTF. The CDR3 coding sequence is TGTGCCAGCAGCTTAATTAGTCAGGGCGGTATTCCGTTGGGCTACACCTTC.

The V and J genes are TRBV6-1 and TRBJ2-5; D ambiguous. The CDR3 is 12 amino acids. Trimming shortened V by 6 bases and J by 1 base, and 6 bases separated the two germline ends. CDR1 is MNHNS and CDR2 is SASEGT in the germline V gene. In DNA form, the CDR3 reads TGTGCCAGCAGCAGATTCCAAGAGACCCAGTACTTC. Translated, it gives CASSRFQETQYF.

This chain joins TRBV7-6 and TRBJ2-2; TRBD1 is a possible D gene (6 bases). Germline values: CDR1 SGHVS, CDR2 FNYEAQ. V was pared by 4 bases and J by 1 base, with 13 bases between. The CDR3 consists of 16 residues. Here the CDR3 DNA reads TGTGCCAGCAGCTCGGGCCCGGGACAGAACACCGGGGAGCTGTTTTTT. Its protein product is CASSSGPGQNTGELFF.

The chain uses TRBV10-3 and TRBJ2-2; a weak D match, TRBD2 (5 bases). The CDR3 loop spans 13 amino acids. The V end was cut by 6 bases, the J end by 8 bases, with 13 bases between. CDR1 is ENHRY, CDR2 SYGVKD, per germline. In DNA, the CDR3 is TGTGCCATCAGACCCGGGGTCTCTGGGGAGCTGTTTTTT. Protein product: CAIRPGVSGELFF.

The CDR3 DNA reads as TGTGCTAGTGGGGTGAACATGAACACTGAAGCTTTCTTT. It translates to CASGVNMNTEAFF. The rearrangement links TRBV12-5 to TRBJ1-1; D remains unclear. This CDR3 has 13 residues. V was trimmed by 6 bases and J by 0 bases, leaving 8 bases between them. Germline-derived CDR1 and CDR2 are LGHNT and FRNRAP. Full variable domain (remainder filled in from reference TRBV12-5 and TRBJ1-1): DARVTQTPRHKVTEMGQEVTMRCQPILGHNTVFWYRQTMMQGLELLAYFRNRAPLDDSGMPKDRFSAEMPDATLATLKIQPSEPRDSAVYFCASGVNMNTEAFFGQGTRLTVV.

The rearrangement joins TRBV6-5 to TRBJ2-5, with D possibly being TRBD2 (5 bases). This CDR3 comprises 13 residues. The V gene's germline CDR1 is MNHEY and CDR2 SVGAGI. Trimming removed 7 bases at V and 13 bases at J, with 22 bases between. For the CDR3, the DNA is TGTGCCAGCAAAACGTTTGAGGGTGGTTTAACGTACTTC. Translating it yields CASKTFEGGLTYF.

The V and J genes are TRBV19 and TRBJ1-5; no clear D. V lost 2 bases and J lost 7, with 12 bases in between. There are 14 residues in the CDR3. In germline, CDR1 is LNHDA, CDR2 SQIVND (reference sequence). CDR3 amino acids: CASSILRVGQPQHF. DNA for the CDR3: TGTGCCAGTAGTATACTGAGGGTTGGCCAGCCCCAGCATTTT.

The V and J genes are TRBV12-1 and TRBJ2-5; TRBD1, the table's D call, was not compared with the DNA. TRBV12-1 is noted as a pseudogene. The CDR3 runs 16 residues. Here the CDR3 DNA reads TGTGCCAGCAGCTTCCTGAGGGACAGGGCACAAGAGACCCAGTACTTC. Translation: CASSFLRDRAQETQYF.

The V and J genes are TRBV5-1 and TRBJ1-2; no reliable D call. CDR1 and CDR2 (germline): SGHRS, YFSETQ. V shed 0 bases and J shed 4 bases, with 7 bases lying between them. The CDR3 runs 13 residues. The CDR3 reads CASSLVQRYGYTF. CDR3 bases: TGCGCCAGCAGCTTGGTGCAGCGCTATGGCTACACCTTC.

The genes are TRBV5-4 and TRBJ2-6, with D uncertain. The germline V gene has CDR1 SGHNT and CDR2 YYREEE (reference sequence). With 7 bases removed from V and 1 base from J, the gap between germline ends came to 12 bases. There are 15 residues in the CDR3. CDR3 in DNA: TGTGCCAGCCAGCTCGGAGATTCTGGGGCCAACGTCCTGACTTTC. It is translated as CASQLGDSGANVLTF.

As DNA, the CDR3 is TGTGCCAGCAGCCAAGATCCTGGCGCGGGGGGCTACGAGCAGTACTTC. Its protein product is CASSQDPGAGGYEQYF. The rearrangement uses TRBV4-2 and TRBJ2-7; the match to TRBD2 covers 8 bases. J gave up 3 bases and V 0 bases, and 7 bases lay outside the gene matches. Germline V gene lookup returns CDR1 LGHNA and CDR2 YNFKEQ. This CDR3 has 16 amino acids.

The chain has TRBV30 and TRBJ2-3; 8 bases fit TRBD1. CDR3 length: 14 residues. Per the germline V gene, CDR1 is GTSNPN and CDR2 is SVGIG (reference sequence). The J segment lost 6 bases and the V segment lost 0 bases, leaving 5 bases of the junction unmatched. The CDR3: CAWSVQGGGDTQYF. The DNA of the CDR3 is TGTGCCTGGAGTGTACAGGGGGGTGGGGATACGCAGTATTTT.

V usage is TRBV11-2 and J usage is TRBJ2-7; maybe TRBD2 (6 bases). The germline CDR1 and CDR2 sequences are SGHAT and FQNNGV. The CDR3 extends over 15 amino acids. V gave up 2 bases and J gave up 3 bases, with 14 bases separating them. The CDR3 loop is CASSLLAGTNYEQYF. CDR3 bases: TGTGCCAGCAGCTTATTGGCGGGAACCAACTACGAGCAGTACTTC.

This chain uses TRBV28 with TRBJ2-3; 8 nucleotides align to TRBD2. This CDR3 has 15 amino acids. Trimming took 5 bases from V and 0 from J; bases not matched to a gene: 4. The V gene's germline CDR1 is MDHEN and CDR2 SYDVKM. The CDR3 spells CASSTLAGSTDTQYF. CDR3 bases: TGTGCCAGCAGTACCTTAGCGGGGAGCACAGATACGCAGTATTTT.

CDR3 bases: TGCGCCAGCAGTTCACTTTTCCGGGACACACAAGAGACCCAGTACTTC. Its translation: CASSSLFRDTQETQYF. V is TRBV5-1 and J is TRBJ2-5; D is possibly TRBD1 (6 bases). The CDR3 is 16 amino acids. With 5 bases removed from V and 2 bases from J, the gap between germline ends came to 19 bases. Germline loops: CDR1 SGHRS, CDR2 YFSETQ.

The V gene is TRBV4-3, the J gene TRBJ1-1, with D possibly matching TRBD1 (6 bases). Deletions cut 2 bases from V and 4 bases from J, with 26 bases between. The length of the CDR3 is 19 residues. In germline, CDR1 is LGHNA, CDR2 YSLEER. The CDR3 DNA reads TGCGCCAGCAGCCAAAACTCCCCACCTCAAGGGGGGGGCGGCACTGAAGCTTTCTTT. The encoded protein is CASSQNSPPQGGGGTEAFF.

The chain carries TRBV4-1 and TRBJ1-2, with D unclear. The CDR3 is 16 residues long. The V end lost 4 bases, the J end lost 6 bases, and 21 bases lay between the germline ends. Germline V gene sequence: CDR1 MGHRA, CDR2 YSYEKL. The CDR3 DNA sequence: TGCGCCAGCAGCCGACTCCTCGTGAGGGTGGGAAATGGCTACACCTTC. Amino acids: CASSRLLVRVGNGYTF.

This CDR3 is CASKGDSNSNQPQHF. The CDR3 DNA is TGTGCCAGCAAAGGGGATTCGAATAGCAATCAGCCCCAGCATTTT. The rearrangement links TRBV6-1 to TRBJ1-5; D might be TRBD1 (5 bases). The CDR3 spans 15 residues. The V gene lost 7 bases and the J gene lost 0 bases, with 13 bases spanning the gap. The germline V gene encodes CDR1 MNHNS and CDR2 SASEGT.

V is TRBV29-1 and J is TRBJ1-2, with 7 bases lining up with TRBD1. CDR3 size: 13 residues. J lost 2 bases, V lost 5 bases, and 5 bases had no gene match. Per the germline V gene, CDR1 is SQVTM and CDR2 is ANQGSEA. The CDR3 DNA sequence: TGCAGCGTTATGAGACAGGGCAACTATGGCTACACCTTC. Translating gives CSVMRQGNYGYTF.